The present T cell receptor beta chain was sequenced within a study of blood T cells in healthy people across ages. CDR1 is SGDLS and CDR2 is YYNGEE in the germline V gene. The CDR3 is made up of 14 amino acids. V lost 3 bases and J lost 2; bases outside the gene matches: 4. PCR was performed a second time for roughly 7 to 11 cycles using a sample-barcoded 5' primer and a J-beta primer mix. TCRdb re-analysed the 5' RACE reads in MiXCR, keeping a single row per CDR3 protein. Of about 840,000 distinct CDR3 sequences listed, almost 30% are singletons. Worth noting for this clonotype: This may come from a read error, since a much larger clone is one base off.

The data were also submitted as part of a second study, on T cells of mothers and their children. This second report adds: The second PCR used the M1S primer, and this primer added sample barcodes and 2-4 random nucleotides. Versus unrelated pairs, overlap was slightly higher in related mother-child pairs, without reaching significance.

This receptor was obtained from a woman aged 40 to 55 in good health. The rearrangement joins TRBV9 to TRBJ2-5; 7 bases map to TRBD1. Material for sequencing was blood. The CDR3 spells CASSADRAQETQYF. In nucleotides, the CDR3 is TGTGCCAGCAGCGCAGACAGGGCACAAGAGACCCAGTACTTC.